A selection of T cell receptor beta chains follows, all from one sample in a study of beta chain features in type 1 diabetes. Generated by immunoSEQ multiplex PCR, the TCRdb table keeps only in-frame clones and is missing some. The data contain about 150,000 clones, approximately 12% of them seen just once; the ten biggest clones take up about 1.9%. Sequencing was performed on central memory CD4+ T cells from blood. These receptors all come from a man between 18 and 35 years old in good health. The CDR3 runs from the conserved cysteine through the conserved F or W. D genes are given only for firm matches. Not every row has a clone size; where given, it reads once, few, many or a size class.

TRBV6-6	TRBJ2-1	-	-	TGTGCCAGCACCAACGAGGATGAGCAGTTCTTC	CASTNEDEQFF
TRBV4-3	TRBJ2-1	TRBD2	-	TGCGCCAGCAGCACGGGACTAGCGGGGAAGGTCGATGAGCAGTTCTTC	CASSTGLAGKVDEQFF
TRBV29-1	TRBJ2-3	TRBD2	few	TGCAGCGTTGGGAAGGGACTAGGCTTCACAGATACGCAGTATTTT	CSVGKGLGFTDTQYF
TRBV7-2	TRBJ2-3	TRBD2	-	TGTGCCAGCAGCTTATCAGCGGGGGGGCAGTATTTT	CASSLSAGGQYF
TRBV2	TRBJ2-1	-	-	TGTGCCAGCAGCCGGGACGGGAGTGGGCAGTTCTTC	CASSRDGSGQFF
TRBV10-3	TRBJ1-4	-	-	TGTGCCATCAGGCAGACAGGCCTTAATGAAAAACTGTTTTTT	CAIRQTGLNEKLFF
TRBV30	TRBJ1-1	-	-	TGTGCCTGGAGTCAAGGTACCCTGAACACTGAAGCTTTCTTT	CAWSQGTLNTEAFF
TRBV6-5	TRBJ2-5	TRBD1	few	TGTGCCAGCAGTTCGACAGGGATTGGGGAGACCCAGTACTTC	CASSSTGIGETQYF
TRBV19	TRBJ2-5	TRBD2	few	TGTGCCAGTCAGGCGGGGGGCGAGACCCAGTACTTC	CASQAGGETQYF
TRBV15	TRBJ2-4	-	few	TGTGCCACCTCCCCACCTGGTTTAGCCAAAAACATTCAGTACTTC	CATSPPGLAKNIQYF
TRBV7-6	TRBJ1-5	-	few	TGTGCCAGCAGCTTAGGGACCCTTAGCAATCAGCCCCAGCATTTT	CASSLGTLSNQPQHF
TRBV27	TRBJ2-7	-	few	TGTGCCAGCGGTCAACCGTCCAAAAGCTACGAGCAGTACTTC	CASGQPSKSYEQYF
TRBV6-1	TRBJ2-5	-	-	TGTGCCAGCAGTGAACCCAACAGGGAGGAGACCCAGTACTTC	CASSEPNREETQYF
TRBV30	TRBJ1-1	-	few	TGTGCCTTTCGCAGGGGTCGGGCTGAAGCTTTCTTT	CAFRRGRAEAFF
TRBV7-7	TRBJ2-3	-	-	TGTGCCAGCAGCTTCGAAAGGGGGGATACGCAGTATTTT	CASSFERGDTQYF
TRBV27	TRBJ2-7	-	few	TGTGCCAGCAGTTTAATGGGCAGGGGGGCCATGTACTTC	CASSLMGRGAMYF
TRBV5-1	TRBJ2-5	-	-	TGCGCCAGCAGCTTGGAACCAGAGACCCAGTACTTC	CASSLEPETQYF
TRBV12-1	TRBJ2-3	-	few	TGTGCCAGCAGCTTTGCGTCGACCTGGGGGGCGCCGGATACGCAGTATTTT	CASSFASTWGAPDTQYF
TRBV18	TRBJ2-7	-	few	TGTGCCAGCTCGATGGGCTACGAGCAGTACTTC	CASSMGYEQYF
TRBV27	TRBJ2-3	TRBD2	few	TGTGCCAGCAGTTTAGCGGGAGGGCCAGATACGCAGTATTTT	CASSLAGGPDTQYF
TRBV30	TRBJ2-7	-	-	TGTGTACTGGGGGACGAGGACTACGAGCAGTACTTC	CVLGDEDYEQYF
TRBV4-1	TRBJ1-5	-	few	TGCGCCAGCAGCCACCTGATGGGGGGCAGCAATCAGCCCCAGCATTTT	CASSHLMGGSNQPQHF
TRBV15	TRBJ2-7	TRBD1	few	TGTGCCACCAGCGGACTTTATACGGGACAGTCCTACGAGCAGTACTTC	CATSGLYTGQSYEQYF
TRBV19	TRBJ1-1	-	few	TGTGCCAGTAGAGAACTACAGGGAACCACTGAAGCTTTCTTT	CASRELQGTTEAFF
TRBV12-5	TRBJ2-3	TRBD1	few	TGTGCTAGTGGGAAACAGGGGGCGCGCGATACGCAGTATTTT	CASGKQGARDTQYF
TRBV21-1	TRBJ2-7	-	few	TGTGCCAGCAGCAAAGAGAAGAAGAGCAATCCCTACGAGCAGTACTTC	CASSKEKKSNPYEQYF
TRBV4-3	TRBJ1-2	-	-	TGCGCCAGCAGCCAAGATAGAAGGGGGTGGTATGGCTACACCTTC	CASSQDRRGWYGYTF
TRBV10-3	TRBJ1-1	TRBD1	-	TGTGCCAGACGTAGGGACAGCGGCACTGAAGCTTTCTTT	CARRRDSGTEAFF
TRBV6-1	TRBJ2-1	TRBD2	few	TGTGCCATCAAGGGGACTAGCGGGAGGACCAATGAGCAGTTCTTC	CAIKGTSGRTNEQFF
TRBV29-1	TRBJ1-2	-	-	TGCAGCGTCTTTTCGGAGTTGTTCTATGGCTACACCTTC	CSVFSELFYGYTF
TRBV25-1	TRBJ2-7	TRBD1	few	TGTGCCAGCAGTTCGACAGGGTTAAACTACGAGCAGTACTTC	CASSSTGLNYEQYF
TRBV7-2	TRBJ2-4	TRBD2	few	TGTGCCAGCAGCTTTGGGACTAGCGGGAGGGCGTCGAACATTCAGTACTTC	CASSFGTSGRASNIQYF
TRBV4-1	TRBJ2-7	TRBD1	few	TGCGCCAGCAGCCAAGATCCACCGGGACAGGGCTACGAGCAGTACTTC	CASSQDPPGQGYEQYF
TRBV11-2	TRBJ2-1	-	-	TGTGCCAGCAGCTTAGTAGGGCAGAGCTCCTACAATGAGCAGTTCTTC	CASSLVGQSSYNEQFF
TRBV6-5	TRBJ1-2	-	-	TGTGCCAGCAGGGGCCGCGGCGGAGAAAACTATGGCTACACCTTC	CASRGRGGENYGYTF
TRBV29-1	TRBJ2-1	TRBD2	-	TGCAGCGTGTGGACTAGCGGGGGGGTCTACAATGAGCAGTTCTTC	CSVWTSGGVYNEQFF
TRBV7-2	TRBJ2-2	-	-	TGCGCCAGCAGCTTATCTGCAGGGGGAGGCGGGGAGCTGTTTTTT	CASSLSAGGGGELFF
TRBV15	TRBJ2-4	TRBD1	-	TGTGCCACCAGCAGTTTTACCGGGACAGAGACCCCCCGGGACAAAAACATTCAGTACTTC	CATSSFTGTETPRDKNIQYF
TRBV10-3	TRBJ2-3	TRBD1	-	TGTGCCTTCAGGAGGGGACAGGGCACAGATACGCAGTATTTT	CAFRRGQGTDTQYF
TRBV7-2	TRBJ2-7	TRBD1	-	TGTGCCAGCAGCCCCCGTCCGGGACAGGGAGGCGAGCAGTACTTC	CASSPRPGQGGEQYF
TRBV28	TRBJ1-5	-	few	TGTGCCAGCAGTCTCATTGGTCAGCCCCAGCATTTT	CASSLIGQPQHF
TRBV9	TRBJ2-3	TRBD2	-	TGTGCCAGCAGCGACCGGCCTAGCGGGGGGCCGGGCACAGATACGCAGTATTTT	CASSDRPSGGPGTDTQYF
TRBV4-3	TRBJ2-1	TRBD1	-	TGCGCCAGCAGCCATGTCGACAGGGACAATGAGCAGTTCTTC	CASSHVDRDNEQFF
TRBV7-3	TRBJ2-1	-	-	TGTGCCAGCAGCTACCCCCCCGGCCAGCTAAATGAGCAGTTCTTC	CASSYPPGQLNEQFF
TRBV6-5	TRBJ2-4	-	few	TGTGCCAGCAGTTACTCGATGCCCCAGGGAGGCATTCAGTACTTC	CASSYSMPQGGIQYF